These 21 T cell receptor beta chains were sequenced from one sample in a study of blood T cells in healthy people across ages. Then a second PCR, running about 7 to 11 cycles, was carried out with a sample-barcoded 5' primer and a J-beta primer mix. One entry per CDR3 protein, called by TCRdb with MiXCR from the 5' RACE reads. The table records almost 800,000 distinct CDR3 sequences, roughly 64% of them present only once. The sequenced sample consisted of blood. Every receptor here comes from a man between 25 and 39 years old in good health.

The V gene is TRBV6-6, the J gene TRBJ2-7, with 12 bases that match TRBD2. V was pared by 2 bases and J by 2 bases, with 4 bases of the junction left unmatched. This CDR3 has 16 residues. Germline V gives CDR1 MNHNY, CDR2 SVGAGI (reference sequence). The CDR3 region has the DNA TGTGCCAGCAGTTACGGACTAGCGGGATCAGCCTACGAGCAGTACTTC. Amino acid sequence: CASSYGLAGSAYEQYF.

The CDR3 is CATRVEAGWSALILYNEQFF. The CDR3, as DNA: TGTGCCACCAGGGTTGAGGCCGGATGGTCCGCTCTGATTCTCTACAATGAGCAGTTCTTC. The gene calls are TRBV6-1 and TRBJ2-1; a weak D match, TRBD1 (5 bases). The V gene's germline CDR1 is MNHNS and CDR2 SASEGT. This CDR3 has 20 amino acids. V dropped 10 bases and J dropped 3 bases, with 34 bases sitting between them.

The chain recombines TRBV2 with TRBJ1-1, with D perhaps TRBD1 (5 bases). The CDR3 runs 13 residues. Germline V gene sequence: CDR1 SNHLY, CDR2 FYNNEI. V lost 5 bases and J lost 4, with 11 bases in between. CDR3 in amino acids: CASSCGGRTEAFF. For the CDR3, the DNA is TGTGCCAGCAGTTGCGGGGGTCGCACTGAAGCTTTCTTT. Together with reference TRBV2 and TRBJ1-1, the CDR3 gives the full variable domain: EPEVTQTPSHQVTQMGQEVILRCVPISNHLYFYWYRQILGQKVEFLVSFYNNEISEKSEIFDDQFSVERPDGSNFTLKIRSTKLEDSAMYFCASSCGGRTEAFFGQGTRLTVV.

J is TRBJ2-7 and V is TRBV6-2 or TRBV6-3; D uncertain. Germline CDR1 is MNHEY and CDR2 is SVGEGT. The CDR3 sequence is 12 residues long. Between the trimmed V and J ends, which lost 8 bases and 3 bases, there was a span of 11 bases. The CDR3 DNA reads TGTGCCAGCGCCATTCAGATCTACGAGCAGTACTTC. This encodes CASAIQIYEQYF.

J is TRBJ1-2 and V is TRBV7-8; TRBD1 agrees at 7 bases. Germline V gene data show CDR1 as SGHVS and CDR2 as FQNEAQ. The CDR3 length is 19 residues. After removal of 5 bases from V and 4 bases from J, the junction contained 22 bases not matched to a gene. CDR3 amino acids: CASSPGAPTGLKFLYGYTF. CDR3 in DNA: TGTGCCAGCAGCCCAGGGGCCCCGACAGGGTTAAAGTTCCTCTATGGCTACACCTTC. Variable domain in full (rest from reference TRBV7-8 and TRBJ1-2): GAGVSQSPRYKVAKRGQDVALRCDPISGHVSLFWYQQALGQGPEFLTYFQNEAQLDKSGLPSDRFFAERPEGSVSTLKIQRTQQEDSAVYLCASSPGAPTGLKFLYGYTFGSGTRLTVV.

The chain uses TRBV9 and TRBJ2-5, with TRBD1 matching over 12 bases. After removal of 1 base from V and 3 bases from J, the junction contained 4 bases not matched to a gene. Germline CDR1 and CDR2: SGDLS and YYNGEE. The CDR3 contains 16 residues. CDR3 DNA sequence: TGTGCCAGCAGCGTATGGGACAGGGGGCTGGAAGAGACCCAGTACTTC. It yields the protein CASSVWDRGLEETQYF. The full variable domain, in which reference TRBV9 and TRBJ2-5 provide the parts outside the CDR3, is DSGVTQTPKHLITATGQRVTLRCSPRSGDLSVYWYQQSLDQGLQFLIQYYNGEERAKGNILERFSAQQFPDLHSELNLSSLELGDSALYFCASSVWDRGLEETQYFGPGTRLLVL.

This chain joins TRBV6-5 and TRBJ2-5; weak D call: TRBD2 (6 bases). Germline CDR1 reads MNHEY; CDR2 reads SVGAGI. The length of the CDR3 is 19 residues. Deletions cut 2 bases from V and 3 bases from J, with 25 bases between. CDR3 coding DNA: TGTGCCAGCAGTTACACCTTCGGGGCGAGCTCGGGGGTTAAAGAGACCCAGTACTTC. Encoded protein: CASSYTFGASSGVKETQYF.

The chain is built from TRBV7-8 and TRBJ2-7, with a possible D match to TRBD1 (5 bases). Germline values: CDR1 SGHVS, CDR2 FQNEAQ. The V end was cut by 5 bases, the J end by 6 bases, with 20 bases between. The length of the CDR3 is 15 residues. CDR3 protein: CASSAPTVVSSEQYF. The DNA of the CDR3 is TGTGCCAGCAGCGCCCCGACAGTAGTCAGTAGCGAGCAGTACTTC.

This clonotype has only a few counts. V and J are TRBV6-5 and TRBJ2-7; no clear D. Looked up from germline, CDR1 is MNHEY and CDR2 is SVGAGI. Trimming left V 6 bases short and J 7 bases short, with 10 bases between. This CDR3 has 11 residues. The CDR3 nucleotides are TGTGCCAGCAGGAGCTTGGGGGAGCAGTACTTC. Its protein is CASRSLGEQYF.

The V gene is TRBV20-1, the J gene TRBJ1-4; tentatively, D is TRBD1 (5 bases). The CDR3 extends over 14 amino acids. V was cut by 5 bases and J by 1 base, with 11 bases left in between. Per the germline V gene, CDR1 is DFQATT and CDR2 is SNEGSKA (reference sequence). The CDR3 here is CSACPGGTNEKLFF. DNA for the CDR3: TGCAGTGCTTGCCCGGGGGGAACTAATGAAAAACTGTTTTTT.

There are a few counts of this clonotype. The chain employs TRBV7-2 and TRBJ2-7; D is uncertain. The CDR3 sequence is 14 residues long. Germline V CDR1 and CDR2: SGHTA, FQGNSA. V lost 3 bases and J lost 2, with 11 bases in between. CDR3 loop: CASSLVQSPYEQYF. CDR3 in DNA: TGTGCCAGCAGCTTGGTCCAATCTCCCTACGAGCAGTACTTC.

Of note for this clonotype: One base away lies a much larger clone, so this may be a sequencing read error. The J gene is TRBJ1-4, the V gene TRBV5-5; 7 bases map to TRBD1. Germline V gene sequence: CDR1 SGHKS, CDR2 YYEKEE (reference sequence). V trimming: 4 bases; J trimming: 12 bases; junction bases outside the gene matches: 6. This CDR3 region has 12 residues. CDR3 bases: TGTGCCAGCAGCAGACAGGGCGGTCAACTGTTTTTT. Translating it yields CASSRQGGQLFF. Variable domain in full (rest from reference TRBV5-5 and TRBJ1-4): DAGVTQSPTHLIKTRGQQVTLRCSPISGHKSVSWYQQVLGQGPQFIFQYYEKEERGRGNFPDRFSARQFPNYSSELNVNALLLGDSALYLCASSRQGGQLFFGSGTQLSVL.

About this clonotype itself: A much larger clone is a single base away; this may be a read error. The J gene is TRBJ2-1, the V gene TRBV5-4; 10 bases agree with TRBD2. CDR1 is SGHNT and CDR2 is YYREEE in the germline V gene (reference sequence). CDR3 length equals 17 residues. For the CDR3, the DNA is TGTGCCGGCAGCCTTCCGATAGCGGGAGGCGAATCAAATGAGCAGTTCTTC. It encodes CAGSLPIAGGESNEQFF. Based on the CDR3 plus reference TRBV5-4 and TRBJ2-1, the full variable domain is ETGVTQSPTHLIKTRGQQVTLRCSSQSGHNTVSWYQQALGQGPQFIFQYYREEENGRGNFPPRFSGLQFPNYSSELNVNALELDDSALYLCAGSLPIAGGESNEQFFGPGTRLTVL.

The chain is built from TRBV5-1 and TRBJ1-1; no reliable D call. The CDR3 is 14 amino acids. Trimming cost V 0 bases and J 4 bases, with 10 bases left between them. Germline CDR1 is SGHRS and CDR2 is YFSETQ. DNA of the CDR3: TGCGCCAGCAGCTTGGATGGGGAGGGCACTGAAGCTTTCTTT. Its translation is CASSLDGEGTEAFF.

This chain links TRBV29-1 with TRBJ1-2; 10 bases are shared with TRBD1. Germline CDR1 and CDR2: SQVTM and ANQGSEA. Losses at the gene ends were 6 bases for V and 9 bases for J; bases not matched to a gene: 4. The CDR3 consists of 11 residues. CDR3 region: CSVGQGGSYTF. CDR3 coding DNA: TGCAGCGTCGGACAGGGGGGTAGCTACACCTTC.

The table lists this clonotype with a few counts. The chain employs TRBV7-2 and TRBJ1-5; possible D gene TRBD1, 5 bases. V was shortened by 1 base and J by 7 bases, with 14 bases between the two germline ends. The germline gives CDR1 SGHTA, CDR2 FQGNSA. The CDR3 consists of 15 residues. CDR3 loop: CASSLDRWERQPQHF. CDR3 DNA sequence: TGTGCCAGCAGCTTAGACAGGTGGGAACGGCAGCCCCAGCATTTT.

This chain links TRBV7-2 with TRBJ1-1; no clear D gene. In germline, CDR1 is SGHTA, CDR2 FQGNSA. Trimming removed 5 bases from V and 0 bases from J, with 10 bases in between. The CDR3 has 14 amino acids. As DNA, the CDR3 is TGTGCCAGCAGCCCAACAGCTATGAACACTGAAGCTTTCTTT. It specifies CASSPTAMNTEAFF.

About this clonotype itself: At one of its ends the junction is not consistent with the germline gene, which may arise from a read error. This chain links TRBV4-1 with TRBJ2-3, with D possibly TRBD2 on 5 matching bases. The CDR3 spans 15 residues. The V gene's germline CDR1 is MGHRA and CDR2 YSYEKL. DNA for the CDR3: TGCGCCAGCAGAGGTATGGGAGTAGGCACAGATACGCGGTATTTT. Its translation: CASRGMGVGTDTRYF.

This clonotype was seen only a few times. The genes are TRBV6-5 and TRBJ2-7; D ambiguous. V was pared by 4 bases and J by 3 bases, with 13 bases between. The CDR3 extends over 14 amino acids. Germline CDR1 MNHEY, CDR2 SVGAGI. The CDR3, as DNA: TGTGCCAGCAGTTCCACGGCAGGATACTACGAGCAGTACTTC. It specifies CASSSTAGYYEQYF.

V usage is TRBV3-1 and J usage is TRBJ2-4, with no clear D. Near its end, the DNA agrees better with TRBJ2-7, so the J call may be wrong. From germline, CDR1 is LGHDT and CDR2 YNNKEL (reference sequence). This CDR3 is built from 15 residues. CDR3 nucleotides: TGTGCCAGCAGCCAAGATAGGGTACCTACCCACGAGCAGTACTTC. It yields the protein CASSQDRVPTHEQYF.

The V call is TRBV5-1, the J call TRBJ1-2, with a tentative D call TRBD1 (6 bases). Trimming took off 7 bases at V and 4 bases at J, with 17 bases between the two ends. CDR1 SGHRS and CDR2 YFSETQ come from the germline V gene. CDR3 length: 14 residues. The CDR3 coding sequence is TGCGCCAGCGGGGATTTTGGGGGGCCCTATGGCTACACCTTC. It translates to CASGDFGGPYGYTF.